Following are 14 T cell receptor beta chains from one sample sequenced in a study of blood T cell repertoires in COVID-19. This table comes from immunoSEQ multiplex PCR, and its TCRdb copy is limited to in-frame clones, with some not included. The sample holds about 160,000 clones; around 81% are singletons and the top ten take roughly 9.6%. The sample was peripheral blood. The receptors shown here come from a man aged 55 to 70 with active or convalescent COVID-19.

In DNA form, the CDR3 reads TGTGCCAGCAACTTTGAACAGGGACGCTCACCCCTCCACTTT. This encodes CASNFEQGRSPLHF. V is TRBV2 and J is TRBJ1-6; maybe TRBD1 (6 bases). Germline CDR1 and CDR2: SNHLY and FYNNEI. V was clipped by 7 bases and J by 10 bases, with 17 bases between them. This CDR3 has 14 amino acids.

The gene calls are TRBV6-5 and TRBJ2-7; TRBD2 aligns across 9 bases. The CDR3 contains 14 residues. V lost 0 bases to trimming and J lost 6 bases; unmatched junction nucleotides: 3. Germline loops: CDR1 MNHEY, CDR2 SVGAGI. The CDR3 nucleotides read TGTGCCAGCAGTTACTCCCGCGGGGGGGCCGAGCAGTACTTC. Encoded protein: CASSYSRGGAEQYF.

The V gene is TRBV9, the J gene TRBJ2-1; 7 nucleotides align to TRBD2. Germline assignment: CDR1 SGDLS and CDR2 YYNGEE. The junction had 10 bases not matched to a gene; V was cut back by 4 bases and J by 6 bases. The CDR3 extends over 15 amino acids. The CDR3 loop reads CASSPLGGSPNEQFF. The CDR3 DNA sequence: TGTGCCAGCAGCCCCCTGGGCGGGAGTCCCAATGAGCAGTTCTTC.

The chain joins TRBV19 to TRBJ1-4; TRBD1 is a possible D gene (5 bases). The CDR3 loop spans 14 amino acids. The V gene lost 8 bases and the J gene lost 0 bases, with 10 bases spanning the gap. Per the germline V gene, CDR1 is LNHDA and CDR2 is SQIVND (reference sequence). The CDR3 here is CASRRDATNEKLFF. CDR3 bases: TGTGCCAGTCGCAGGGATGCAACTAATGAAAAACTGTTTTTT.

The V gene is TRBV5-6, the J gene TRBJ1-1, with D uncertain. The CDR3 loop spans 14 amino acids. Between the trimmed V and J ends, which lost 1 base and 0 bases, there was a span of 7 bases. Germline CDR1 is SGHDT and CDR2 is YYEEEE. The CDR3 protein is CASSLNQMNTEAFF. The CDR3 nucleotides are TGTGCCAGCAGCTTGAATCAGATGAACACTGAAGCTTTCTTT.

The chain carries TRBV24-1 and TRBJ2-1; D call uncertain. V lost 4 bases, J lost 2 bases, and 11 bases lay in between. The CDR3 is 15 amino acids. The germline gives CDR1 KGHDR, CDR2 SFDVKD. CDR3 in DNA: TGTGCCACCAGTGACCCACTGGTTACCTACAATGAGCAGTTCTTC. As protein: CATSDPLVTYNEQFF.

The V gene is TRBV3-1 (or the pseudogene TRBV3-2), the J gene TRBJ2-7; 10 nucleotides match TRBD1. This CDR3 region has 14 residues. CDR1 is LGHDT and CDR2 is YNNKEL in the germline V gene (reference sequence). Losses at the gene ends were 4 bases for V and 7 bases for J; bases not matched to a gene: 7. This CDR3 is CASSPDRGPGEQYF. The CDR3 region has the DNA TGTGCCAGCAGCCCCGACAGGGGGCCTGGAGAGCAGTACTTC.

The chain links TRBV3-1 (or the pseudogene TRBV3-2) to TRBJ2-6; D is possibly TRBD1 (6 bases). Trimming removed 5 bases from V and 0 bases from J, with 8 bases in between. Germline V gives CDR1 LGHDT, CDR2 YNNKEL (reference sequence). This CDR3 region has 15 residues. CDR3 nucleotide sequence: TGTGCCAGCAGCTTACAGGGCTCTGGGGCCAACGTCCTGACTTTC. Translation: CASSLQGSGANVLTF.

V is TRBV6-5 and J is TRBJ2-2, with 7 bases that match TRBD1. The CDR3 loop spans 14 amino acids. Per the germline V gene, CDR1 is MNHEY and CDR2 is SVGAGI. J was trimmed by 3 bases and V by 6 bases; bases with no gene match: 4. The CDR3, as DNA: TGTGCCAGCAGAATGGGACAGCACACCGGGGAGCTGTTTTTT. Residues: CASRMGQHTGELFF.

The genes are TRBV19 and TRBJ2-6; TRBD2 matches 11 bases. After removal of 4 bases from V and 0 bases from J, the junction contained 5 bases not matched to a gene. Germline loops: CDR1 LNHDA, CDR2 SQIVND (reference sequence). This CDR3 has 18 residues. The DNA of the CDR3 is TGTGCCAGTAGTAGCGGGACTAGCGGATACTCTGGGGCCAACGTCCTGACTTTC. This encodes CASSSGTSGYSGANVLTF.

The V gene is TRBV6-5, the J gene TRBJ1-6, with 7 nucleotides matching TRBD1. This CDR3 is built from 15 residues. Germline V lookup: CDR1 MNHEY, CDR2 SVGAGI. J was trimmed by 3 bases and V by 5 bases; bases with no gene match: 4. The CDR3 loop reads CASSQGQNYNSPLHF. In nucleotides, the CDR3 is TGTGCCAGCAGTCAGGGACAGAACTATAATTCACCCCTCCACTTT.

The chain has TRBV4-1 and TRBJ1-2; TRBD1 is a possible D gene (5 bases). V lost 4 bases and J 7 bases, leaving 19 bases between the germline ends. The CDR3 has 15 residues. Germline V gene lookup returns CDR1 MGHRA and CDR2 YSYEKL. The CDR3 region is CASSLENWGEAGYTF. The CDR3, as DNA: TGCGCCAGCAGCCTCGAAAACTGGGGGGAAGCTGGCTACACCTTC.

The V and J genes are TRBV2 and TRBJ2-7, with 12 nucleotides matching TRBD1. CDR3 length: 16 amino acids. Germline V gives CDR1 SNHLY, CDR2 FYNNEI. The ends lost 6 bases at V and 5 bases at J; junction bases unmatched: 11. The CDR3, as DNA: TGTGCCAGCAGCGATACCGGGACAGGGGGCTTAGACGAGCAGTACTTC. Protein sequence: CASSDTGTGGLDEQYF.

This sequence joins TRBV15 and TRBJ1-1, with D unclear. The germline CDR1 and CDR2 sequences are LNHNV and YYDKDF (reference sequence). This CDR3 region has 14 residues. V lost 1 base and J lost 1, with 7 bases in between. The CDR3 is CATSRANRNTEAFF. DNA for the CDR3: TGTGCCACCAGCAGAGCTAACAGGAACACTGAAGCTTTCTTT.